This T cell receptor beta chain was profiled in a study of T cell responses to AZD1222 COVID-19 vaccine. General observations from the study: Vaccine-associated CD4 TCRs ranged over spike, dominating at 160-218 and 743-854.

The protocol was immunoSEQ multiplex PCR, while the TCRdb copy is restricted to in-frame clones and leaves out a portion. The data hold about 140,000 clones, with more than 75% observed a single time. Looked up from germline, CDR1 is MDHEN and CDR2 is SYDVKM. The CDR3 has 14 residues. V shed 5 bases and J 8 bases; nucleotides not matched to a gene: 8. About this clone itself: Its matching antigen is unknown.

The source is an adult who received the AZD1222 COVID-19 vaccine. The J gene is TRBJ1-4, the V gene TRBV28; 7 positions agree with TRBD1. The sample in question was peripheral blood, obtained 28 days after the second AZD1222 dose. The CDR3 nucleotides read TGTGCCAGCAGTGACGGGACAGAAAGGGAAAAACTGTTTTTT. Translation gives CASSDGTEREKLFF.